Shown below are 19 T cell receptor beta chains from a single sample sequenced in a study of neurological immune-mediated disorders (dated 2019 in TCRdb). Libraries were made using 5' RACE. Sequencing took place on an Illumina HiSeq 2500. Using fastp at Q25 and MiXCR, TCRdb reprocessed the public reads and kept productive beta chains. Entries that share a CDR3 protein sequence are merged under the most common genes and DNA. For this sample the table gives 14,000 or so distinct CDR3 sequences, of which about 6.8% were detected only once. The ten largest clones represent less than 25% of the sample. Sequencing used CD8+ T cells from blood. These receptors originate from a middle-aged woman in good health.

This clonotype was counted at least ten times. The rearrangement links TRBV7-2 to TRBJ1-2; D may be TRBD1 (5 bases). Germline V CDR1 and CDR2: SGHTA, FQGNSA. V was shortened by 10 bases and J by 0 bases, with 18 bases between the two germline ends. The CDR3 runs to 15 residues. The CDR3 coding sequence is TGTGCCATACAGGCGCTGGCCAGGCCTAACTATGGCTACACCTTC. Protein sequence: CAIQALARPNYGYTF.

This clonotype has a count of ten or more. The chain links TRBV5-1 to TRBJ2-3; D call uncertain. The V end lost 0 bases, the J end lost 6 bases, and 5 bases lay between the germline ends. Germline V gene sequence: CDR1 SGHRS, CDR2 YFSETQ. The CDR3 sequence is 12 residues long. CDR3: CASSLARDTQYF. The CDR3 DNA sequence: TGCGCCAGCAGCTTGGCCCGCGATACGCAGTATTTT.

This clonotype was counted at least ten times. One end of the junction fails to match germline, which may point to a read error. The V call is TRBV2, the J call TRBJ1-4; the D gene is possibly TRBD1 (6 bases). Germline V gives CDR1 SNHLY, CDR2 FYNNEI. The CDR3 sequence is 13 residues long. The CDR3 sequence is CVSSEWGHEKLFF. The CDR3 DNA follows: TGTGTCAGCAGTGAATGGGGGCATGAAAAACTGTTTTTT.

This clonotype was counted many times. This CDR3 reads CASSGYGTGGARSEAFF. The CDR3 coding sequence is TGCGCCAGCAGTGGGTACGGGACAGGGGGCGCGCGGTCTGAAGCTTTCTTT. The chain links TRBV10-2 to TRBJ1-1; 12 positions agree with TRBD1. Germline CDR1 and CDR2: WSHSY and SAAADI. V gave up 4 bases and J gave up 6 bases; unmatched junction bases: 12. CDR3 length: 17 amino acids.

This clonotype was recorded at least ten times. The genes are TRBV20-1 and TRBJ2-7; 9 bases match TRBD1. The CDR3 loop spans 15 amino acids. With V trimmed by 0 bases and J by 3 bases, 6 bases remained unmatched. Looked up from germline, CDR1 is DFQATT and CDR2 is SNEGSKA (reference sequence). CDR3 in DNA: TGCAGTGCTAGAGATCGGGACAGGGAGAGCTACGAGCAGTACTTC. Translating it yields CSARDRDRESYEQYF.

This clonotype was seen repeatedly, ten times or more. The rearrangement links TRBV5-1 to TRBJ2-2, with 8 bases fitting TRBD1. The V and J ends lost 5 bases and 6 bases, in that order; junction bases with no gene match: 6. CDR1 is SGHRS and CDR2 is YFSETQ in the germline V gene. The CDR3 is 14 residues long. The CDR3 here is CASRQGAPAGELFF. Here the CDR3 DNA reads TGCGCCAGCAGGCAGGGGGCGCCGGCCGGGGAGCTGTTTTTT.

This clonotype was seen ten or more times. This chain links TRBV15 with TRBJ1-2, with 10 bases aligning to TRBD1. J was trimmed by 0 bases and V by 3 bases; bases with no gene match: 1. The CDR3 consists of 15 residues. Germline CDR1 reads LNHNV; CDR2 reads YYDKDF (reference sequence). DNA for the CDR3: TGTGCCACCAGCAGCGGACAGGGGGCTAACTATGGCTACACCTTC. Amino acids: CATSSGQGANYGYTF.

In this sample, this clonotype turned up many times. This chain connects TRBV10-3 to TRBJ2-5, with D perhaps TRBD1 or TRBD2 (5 bases each). Germline V gives CDR1 ENHRY, CDR2 SYGVKD. With 5 bases removed from V and 1 base from J, the gap between germline ends came to 8 bases. This CDR3 spans 13 amino acids. The DNA of the CDR3 is TGTGCCATCAGTCCAGGGACCCAAGAGACCCAGTACTTC. It specifies CAISPGTQETQYF.

CDR3 region: CASSIFRTESPSGNTIYF. The CDR3 nucleotides read TGTGCCAGTAGTATTTTCCGGACAGAAAGCCCCTCTGGAAACACCATATATTTT. V is TRBV19 and J is TRBJ1-3; D is perhaps TRBD1 (6 bases). Trimming shortened V by 3 bases and J by 0 bases, and 18 bases separated the two germline ends. This CDR3 region has 18 residues. Germline loops: CDR1 LNHDA, CDR2 SQIVND (reference sequence).

This clonotype was recorded many times. The chain joins TRBV9 to TRBJ2-2; the match to TRBD2 covers 9 bases. The junction had 9 bases not matched to a gene; V was cut back by 2 bases and J by 4 bases. The CDR3 has 17 residues. In germline, CDR1 is SGDLS, CDR2 YYNGEE. As DNA, the CDR3 is TGTGCCAGCAGCGTCCGTAGCGGGGGTGATGTCACCGGGGAGCTGTTTTTT. Translating gives CASSVRSGGDVTGELFF.

This clonotype appeared many times. This chain connects TRBV28 to TRBJ2-7; 8 bases agree with TRBD1. V gave up 4 bases and J gave up 4 bases; unmatched junction bases: 6. Germline V gene lookup returns CDR1 MDHEN and CDR2 SYDVKM. There are 14 residues in the CDR3. CDR3 DNA: TGTGCCAGCAGTTCCCGGACAGGGCGATACGAGCAGTACTTC. Its translation: CASSSRTGRYEQYF.

This clonotype was detected ten times or more. V and J are TRBV24-1 and TRBJ2-5; tentatively, D is TRBD1 (6 bases). V shed 4 bases and J shed 2 bases, with 13 bases lying between them. The length of the CDR3 is 15 residues. The V gene's germline CDR1 is KGHDR and CDR2 SFDVKD. CDR3: CATSDPAGTQETQYF. The DNA of the CDR3 is TGTGCCACCAGTGACCCCGCCGGGACACAAGAGACCCAGTACTTC.

In its sample, this clonotype was seen many times. Here the CDR3 DNA reads TGTGCCACCAGCAGAGGGGACAGGGTTACCGGGGAGCTGTTTTTT. It codes for CATSRGDRVTGELFF. The chain has TRBV15 and TRBJ2-2, with TRBD1 matching over 9 bases. Germline lookup yields CDR1 LNHNV and CDR2 YYDKDF (reference sequence). The V gene end was trimmed by 1 base and the J gene end by 5 bases; junction bases not matched to a gene: 2. The CDR3 has 15 residues.

This clonotype was detected ten times or more. The V call is TRBV4-1, the J call TRBJ1-1; D is uncertain. Trimming took off 4 bases at V and 4 bases at J, with 19 bases between the two ends. This CDR3 contains 16 residues. From germline, CDR1 is MGHRA and CDR2 YSYEKL. The CDR3 sequence: CASSPKGAVSATEAFF. The CDR3 nucleotides read TGCGCCAGCAGCCCCAAGGGTGCGGTATCGGCCACTGAAGCTTTCTTT.

The table lists this clonotype with many counts. The rearrangement joins TRBV4-1 to TRBJ2-7; TRBD1 might be the D (5 bases). Germline loops: CDR1 MGHRA, CDR2 YSYEKL. V shed 4 bases and J shed 2 bases, with 12 bases lying between them. This CDR3 spans 14 amino acids. CDR3 sequence: CASSPRATAYEQYF. The CDR3 DNA follows: TGCGCCAGCAGCCCCAGGGCTACCGCCTACGAGCAGTACTTC.

This clonotype was seen repeatedly, ten times or more. CDR3 sequence (DNA): TGCAGTGCTAGACCCCCGCCCACCCTGAACACTGAAGCTTTCTTT. Its translation: CSARPPPTLNTEAFF. The rearrangement uses TRBV20-1 and TRBJ1-1; D gene ambiguous. Per the germline V gene, CDR1 is DFQATT and CDR2 is SNEGSKA (reference sequence). V lost 2 bases, J lost 0 bases, and 13 bases lay in between. The CDR3 has 15 amino acids.

This clonotype was seen at least ten times. This rearrangement joins TRBV3-1 to TRBJ2-4; D call uncertain. V lost 2 bases and J 7 bases, leaving 21 bases between the germline ends. The CDR3 contains 17 residues. Germline lookup yields CDR1 LGHDT and CDR2 YNNKEL (reference sequence). The DNA for the CDR3 is TGTGCCAGCAGCCAAACGATCCGGGCCTTCCCCATCAACATTCAGTACTTC. Translation: CASSQTIRAFPINIQYF.

This clonotype has ten or more counts. This chain joins TRBV28 and TRBJ1-3, with no clear D. The germline V and J ends were trimmed by 6 bases and 0 bases, with 15 bases remaining between them. CDR3 length: 16 amino acids. Germline assignment: CDR1 MDHEN and CDR2 SYDVKM. CDR3 loop: CASSLSGSSSGNTIYF. In DNA form, the CDR3 reads TGTGCCAGCAGCCTCAGCGGCTCGAGCTCTGGAAACACCATATATTTT.

V is TRBV28 and J is TRBJ1-1, with a weak D call TRBD1 (6 bases). Germline CDR1 reads MDHEN; CDR2 reads SYDVKM. Trimming cost V 3 bases and J 5 bases, with 13 bases left between them. The CDR3 is made up of 14 amino acids. The CDR3 DNA sequence: TGTGCCAGCAGTTTTGGCGGGGGCCGAACTGAAGCTTTCTTT. It encodes CASSFGGGRTEAFF.